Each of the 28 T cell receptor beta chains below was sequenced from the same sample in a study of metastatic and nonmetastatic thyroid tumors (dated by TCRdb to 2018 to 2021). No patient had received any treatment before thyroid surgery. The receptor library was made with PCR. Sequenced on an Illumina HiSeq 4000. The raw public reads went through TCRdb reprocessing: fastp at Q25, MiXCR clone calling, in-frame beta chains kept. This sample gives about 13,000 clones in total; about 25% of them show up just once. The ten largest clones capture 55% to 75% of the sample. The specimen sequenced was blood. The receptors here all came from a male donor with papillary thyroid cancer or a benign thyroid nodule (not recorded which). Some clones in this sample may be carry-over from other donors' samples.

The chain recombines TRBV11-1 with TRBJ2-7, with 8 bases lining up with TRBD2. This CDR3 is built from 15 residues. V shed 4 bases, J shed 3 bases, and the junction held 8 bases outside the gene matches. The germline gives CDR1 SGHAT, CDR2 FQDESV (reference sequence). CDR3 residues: CASSSVTSGNYEQYF. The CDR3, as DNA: TGTGCCAGCAGCTCCGTAACTAGCGGTAACTACGAGCAGTACTTC.

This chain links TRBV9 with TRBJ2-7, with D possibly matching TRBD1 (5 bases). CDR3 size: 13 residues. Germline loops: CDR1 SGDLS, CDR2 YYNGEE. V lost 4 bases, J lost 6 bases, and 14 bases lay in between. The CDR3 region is CASSLSAGREQYF. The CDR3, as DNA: TGTGCCAGCAGCCTGAGCGCAGGGCGCGAGCAGTACTTC.

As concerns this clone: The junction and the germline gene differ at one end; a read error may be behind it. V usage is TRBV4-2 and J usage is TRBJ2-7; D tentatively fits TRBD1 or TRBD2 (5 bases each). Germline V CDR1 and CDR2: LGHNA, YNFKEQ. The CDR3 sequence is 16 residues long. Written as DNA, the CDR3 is TGTGCCAGCGGCCAAGATGCAAGGGACGGTTCCTACGAGCAGTACTTC. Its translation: CASGQDARDGSYEQYF.

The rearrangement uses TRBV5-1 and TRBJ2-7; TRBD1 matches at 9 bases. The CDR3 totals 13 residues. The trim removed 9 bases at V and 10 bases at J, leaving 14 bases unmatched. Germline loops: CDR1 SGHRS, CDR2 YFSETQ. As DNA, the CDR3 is TGCGCCACCCGGGACAGGGAAGGGGGCGACCAGTACTTC. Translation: CATRDREGGDQYF.

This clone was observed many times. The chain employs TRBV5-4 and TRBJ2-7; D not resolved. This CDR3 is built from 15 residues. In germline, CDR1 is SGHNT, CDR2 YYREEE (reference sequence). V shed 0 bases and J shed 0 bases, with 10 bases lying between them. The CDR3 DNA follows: TGTGCCAGCAGCTTGGAGCCGCAGGCCTCCTACGAGCAGTACTTC. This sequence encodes CASSLEPQASYEQYF.

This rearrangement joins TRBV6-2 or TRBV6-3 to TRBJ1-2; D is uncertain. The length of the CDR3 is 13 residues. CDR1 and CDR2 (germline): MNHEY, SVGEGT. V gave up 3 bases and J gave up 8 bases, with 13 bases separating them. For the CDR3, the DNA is TGTGCCAGCAGTTATCTGGGGAAGAGAGGCTACACCTTC. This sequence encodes CASSYLGKRGYTF.

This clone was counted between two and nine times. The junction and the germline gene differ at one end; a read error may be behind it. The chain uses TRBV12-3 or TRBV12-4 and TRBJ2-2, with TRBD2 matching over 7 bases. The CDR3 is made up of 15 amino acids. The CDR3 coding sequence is TGTGCCATCAGTCCGGGACCGGGGGGCACCGGGGAGCTGTTTTTT. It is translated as CAISPGPGGTGELFF.

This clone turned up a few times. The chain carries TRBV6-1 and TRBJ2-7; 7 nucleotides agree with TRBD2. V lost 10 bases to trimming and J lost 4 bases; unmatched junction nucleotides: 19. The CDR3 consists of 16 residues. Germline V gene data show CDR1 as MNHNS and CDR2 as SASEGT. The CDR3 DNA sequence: TGTGCCACCAGCCAGATACTAGCGTCAAATCTTTACGAGCAGTACTTC. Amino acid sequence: CATSQILASNLYEQYF.

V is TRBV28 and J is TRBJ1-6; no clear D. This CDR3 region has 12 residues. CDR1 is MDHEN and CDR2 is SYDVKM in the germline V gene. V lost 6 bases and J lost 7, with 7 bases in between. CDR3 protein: CASSLRNSPLHF. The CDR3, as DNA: TGTGCCAGCAGCTTGCGAAATTCACCCCTCCACTTT.

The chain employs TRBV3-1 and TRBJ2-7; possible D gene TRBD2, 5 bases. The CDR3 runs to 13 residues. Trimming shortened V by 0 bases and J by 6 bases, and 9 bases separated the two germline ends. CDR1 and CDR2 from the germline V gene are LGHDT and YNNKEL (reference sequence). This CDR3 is CASSQDNRGEQYF. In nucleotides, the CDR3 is TGTGCCAGCAGCCAAGATAACCGGGGCGAGCAGTACTTC.

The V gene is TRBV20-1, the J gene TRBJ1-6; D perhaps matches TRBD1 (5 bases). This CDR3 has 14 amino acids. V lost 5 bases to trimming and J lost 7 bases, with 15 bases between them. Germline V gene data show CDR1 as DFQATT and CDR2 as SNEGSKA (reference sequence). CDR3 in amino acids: CSALIRDPNSPLHF. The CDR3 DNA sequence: TGCAGTGCTTTGATCCGGGACCCCAATTCACCCCTCCACTTT.

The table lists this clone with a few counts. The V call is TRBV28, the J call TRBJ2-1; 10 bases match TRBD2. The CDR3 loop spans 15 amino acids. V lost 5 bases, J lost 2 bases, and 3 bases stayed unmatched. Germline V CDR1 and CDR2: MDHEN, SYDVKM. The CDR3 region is CASSGTSVTYNEQFF. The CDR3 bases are TGTGCCAGCAGTGGGACTAGCGTCACCTACAATGAGCAGTTCTTC.

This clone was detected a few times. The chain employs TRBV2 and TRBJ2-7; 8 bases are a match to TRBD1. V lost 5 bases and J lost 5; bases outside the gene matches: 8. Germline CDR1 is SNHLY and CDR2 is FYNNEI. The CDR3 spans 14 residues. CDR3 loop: CASSLDRGADEQYF. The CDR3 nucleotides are TGTGCCAGCAGTCTAGACAGGGGCGCGGACGAGCAGTACTTC.

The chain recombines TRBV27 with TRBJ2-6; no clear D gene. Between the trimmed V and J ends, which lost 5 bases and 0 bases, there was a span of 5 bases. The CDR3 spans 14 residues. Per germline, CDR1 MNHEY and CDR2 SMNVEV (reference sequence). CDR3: CASSGDSGANVLTF. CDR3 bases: TGTGCCAGCAGTGGGGACTCTGGGGCCAACGTCCTGACTTTC.

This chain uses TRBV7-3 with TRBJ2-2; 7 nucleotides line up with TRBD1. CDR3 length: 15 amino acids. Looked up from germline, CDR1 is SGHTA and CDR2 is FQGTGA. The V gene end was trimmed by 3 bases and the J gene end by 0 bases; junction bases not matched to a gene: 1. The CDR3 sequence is CASSFDRANTGELFF. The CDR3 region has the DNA TGTGCCAGCAGCTTCGACAGGGCGAACACCGGGGAGCTGTTTTTT.

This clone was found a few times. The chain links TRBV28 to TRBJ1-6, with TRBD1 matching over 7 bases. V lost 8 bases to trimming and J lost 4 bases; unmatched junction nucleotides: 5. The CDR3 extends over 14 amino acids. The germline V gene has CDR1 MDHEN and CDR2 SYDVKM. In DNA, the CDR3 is TGTGCCAGCGGGACAGCCTCTTATAATTCACCCCTCCACTTT. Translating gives CASGTASYNSPLHF.

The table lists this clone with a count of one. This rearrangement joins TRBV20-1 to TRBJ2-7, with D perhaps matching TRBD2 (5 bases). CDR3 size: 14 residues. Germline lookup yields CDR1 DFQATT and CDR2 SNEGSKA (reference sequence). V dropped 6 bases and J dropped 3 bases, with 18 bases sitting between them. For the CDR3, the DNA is TGCAGTGCCGCCGGGGTAGAACCGCGCTACGAGCAGTACTTC. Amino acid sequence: CSAAGVEPRYEQYF.

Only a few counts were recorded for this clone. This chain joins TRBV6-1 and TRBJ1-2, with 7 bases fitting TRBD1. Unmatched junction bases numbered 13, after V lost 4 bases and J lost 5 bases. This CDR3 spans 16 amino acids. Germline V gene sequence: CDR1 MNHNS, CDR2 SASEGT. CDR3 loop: CASSGTGRGSLYGYTF. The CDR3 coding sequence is TGTGCCAGCAGTGGGACAGGCCGCGGGAGCCTTTATGGCTACACCTTC.

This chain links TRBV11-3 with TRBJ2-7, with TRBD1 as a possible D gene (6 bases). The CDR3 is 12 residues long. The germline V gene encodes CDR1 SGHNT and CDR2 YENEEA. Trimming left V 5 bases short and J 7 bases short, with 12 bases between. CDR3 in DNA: TGTGCCAGCAGCACCCCAGGGGAAGAGCAGTACTTC. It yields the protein CASSTPGEEQYF.

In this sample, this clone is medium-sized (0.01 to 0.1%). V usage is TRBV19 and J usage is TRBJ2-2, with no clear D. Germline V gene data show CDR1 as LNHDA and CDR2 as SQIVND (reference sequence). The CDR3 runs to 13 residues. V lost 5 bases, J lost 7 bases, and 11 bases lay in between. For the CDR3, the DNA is TGTGCCAGTAGTTGGGGTCATGGCGGGGAGCTGTTTTTT. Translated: CASSWGHGGELFF.

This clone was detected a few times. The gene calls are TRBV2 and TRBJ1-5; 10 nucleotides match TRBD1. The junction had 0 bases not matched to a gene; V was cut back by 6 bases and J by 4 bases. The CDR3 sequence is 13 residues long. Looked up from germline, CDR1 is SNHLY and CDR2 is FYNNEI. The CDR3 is CASRGQGNQPQHF. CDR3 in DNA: TGTGCCAGCAGGGGACAGGGGAATCAGCCCCAGCATTTT.

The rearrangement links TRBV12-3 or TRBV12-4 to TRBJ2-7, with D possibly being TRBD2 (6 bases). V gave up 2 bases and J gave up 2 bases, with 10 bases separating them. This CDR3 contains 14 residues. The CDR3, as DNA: TGTGCCAGCAGTTTATCTAGCGCCGCCTACGAGCAGTACTTC. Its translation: CASSLSSAAYEQYF.

The CDR3 spells CASSPNRGGSPLHF. CDR3 DNA: TGTGCCAGCAGTCCGAACCGTGGGGGGTCACCCCTCCACTTT. J is TRBJ1-6 and V is TRBV27; tentatively, D is TRBD1 (5 bases). Deletions cut 5 bases from V and 10 bases from J, with 15 bases between. The CDR3 is made up of 14 amino acids. Germline V gene sequence: CDR1 MNHEY, CDR2 SMNVEV (reference sequence).

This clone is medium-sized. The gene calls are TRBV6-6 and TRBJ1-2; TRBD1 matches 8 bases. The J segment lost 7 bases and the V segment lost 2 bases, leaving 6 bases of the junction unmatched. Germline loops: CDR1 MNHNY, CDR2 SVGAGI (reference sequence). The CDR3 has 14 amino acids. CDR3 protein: CASSYAGGAGGYTF. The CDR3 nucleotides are TGTGCCAGCAGTTACGCAGGGGGCGCGGGTGGCTACACCTTC.

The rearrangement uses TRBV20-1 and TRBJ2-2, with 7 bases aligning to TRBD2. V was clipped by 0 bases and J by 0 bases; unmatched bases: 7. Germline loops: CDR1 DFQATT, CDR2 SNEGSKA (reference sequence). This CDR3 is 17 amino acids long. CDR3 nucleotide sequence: TGCAGTGCTAGAGATCTAAAGCGGGACGCGAACACCGGGGAGCTGTTTTTT. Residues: CSARDLKRDANTGELFF.

In nucleotides, the CDR3 is TGTGCCAGCAGTATGACGGGAGTTAGCAATCAGCCCCAGCATTTT. Amino acids: CASSMTGVSNQPQHF. This rearrangement joins TRBV28 to TRBJ1-5; no definite D call. The length of the CDR3 is 15 residues. V gave up 5 bases and J gave up 0 bases, with 11 bases separating them. CDR1 is MDHEN, CDR2 SYDVKM, per germline.

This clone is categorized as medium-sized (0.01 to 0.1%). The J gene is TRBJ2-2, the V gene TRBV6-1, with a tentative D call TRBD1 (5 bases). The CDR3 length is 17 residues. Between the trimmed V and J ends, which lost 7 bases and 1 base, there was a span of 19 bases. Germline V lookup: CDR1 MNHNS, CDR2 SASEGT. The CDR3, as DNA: TGTGCCAGCAATCAAAGTAGTGGGGCTCTGAACACCGGGGAGCTGTTTTTT. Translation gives CASNQSSGALNTGELFF.

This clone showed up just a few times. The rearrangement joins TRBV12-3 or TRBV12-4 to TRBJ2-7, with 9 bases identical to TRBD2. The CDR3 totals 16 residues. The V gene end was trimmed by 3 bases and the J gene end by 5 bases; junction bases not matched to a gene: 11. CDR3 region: CASSFGLAGLIDEQYF. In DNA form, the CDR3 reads TGTGCCAGCAGTTTTGGGCTAGCGGGACTCATCGACGAGCAGTACTTC.